Below, one T cell receptor beta chain is given with its context. Its antigen is still unknown. The record originates from a study of shared clonotypes between healthy human individuals. Splitting of each subset's genomic DNA was done evenly across several immunoSEQ plates. TCRdb's copy holds only in-frame clones and misses some; the assay was immunoSEQ multiplex PCR. The table lists 2,500,000 or so clones, approximately 93% of them singletons. Germline V lookup: CDR1 MNHNS, CDR2 SASEGT. This CDR3 is 17 amino acids long. Trimming removed 4 bases at V and 5 bases at J, with 23 bases between. The investigators split CD4+ cells into a CD45RA+ naive subset and a CD45RA-negative memory subset. Regarding the study as a whole: The donor pool, a small one, limited the genetic and exposure-history diversity represented. Non-shared clonotypes were found to have lower generation probabilities than the clonotypes that were shared by all four of the sorted-subset donors.

The source of this sequence is a man aged 18 to 29 in good health. Some clones in this sample may be carry-over from other donors' samples. The V and J genes are TRBV6-1 and TRBJ1-1; perhaps TRBD1 as D (6 bases). The sequenced material came from naive CD4+ T cells from PBMCs. Specified subset: CD45RA+ positively selected. CDR3 amino acids: CASSGWKDRGGKTEAFF. The CDR3 region has the DNA TGTGCCAGCAGTGGGTGGAAGGACAGAGGGGGTAAGACTGAAGCTTTCTTT.